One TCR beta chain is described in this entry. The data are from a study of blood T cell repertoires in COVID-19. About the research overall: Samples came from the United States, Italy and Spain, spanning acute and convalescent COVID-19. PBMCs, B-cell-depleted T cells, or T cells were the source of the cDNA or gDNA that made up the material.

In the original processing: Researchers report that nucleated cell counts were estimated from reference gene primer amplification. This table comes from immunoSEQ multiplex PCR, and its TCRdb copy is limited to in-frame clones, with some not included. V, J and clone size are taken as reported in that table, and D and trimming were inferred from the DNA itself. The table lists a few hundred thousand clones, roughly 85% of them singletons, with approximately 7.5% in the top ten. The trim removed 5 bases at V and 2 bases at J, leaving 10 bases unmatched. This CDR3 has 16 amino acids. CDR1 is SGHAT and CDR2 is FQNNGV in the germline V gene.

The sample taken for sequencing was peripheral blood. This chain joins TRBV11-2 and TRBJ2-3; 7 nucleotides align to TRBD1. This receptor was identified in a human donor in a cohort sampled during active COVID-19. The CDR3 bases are TGTGCCAGCAGCGCACAGGACAGGATAAACACAGATACGCAGTATTTT. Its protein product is CASSAQDRINTDTQYF.